This T cell receptor beta chain originates from a study of blood T cells in healthy people across ages. The second PCR ran roughly 6 to 11 cycles with a sample-barcoded 5' primer and J-beta primers. Via MiXCR, TCRdb re-called the 5' RACE reads, giving one row per CDR3 protein. The sample lists fewer than 2,000,000 distinct CDR3 sequences, roughly 32% occurring once. Peripheral blood, about 9.8 milliliters per donor, was collected. The CDR3 covers 14 residues. CDR1 is GTSNPN, CDR2 SVGIG, per germline (reference sequence). The sample consisted of blood. The chain couples TRBV30 to TRBJ2-5, with TRBD1 matching over 11 bases. The J call may be in error: the DNA end matches TRBJ2-7 better. The receptor was isolated from a young woman in good health. DNA of the CDR3: TGTGCCTGGAGTGAGGGGACAGGGGGCTACGAGCAGTACTTC. It codes for CAWSEGTGGYEQYF.